This entry is about one T cell receptor (beta chain). A junction boundary mismatches the germline segment, possibly from a read error. The data were obtained in a study of T cells in Graves' hyperthyroidism and ophthalmopathy. For Graves' hyperthyroidism to be stable, ophthalmopathy could not progress within 18 months. Uncontrolled infection, other autoimmune disease, pregnancy or lactation disqualified patients from enrolment. Authors of the study amplified TCR beta CDR3 regions from RNA transcripts. Primed by the HTBI set, a first-round RT-PCR was run on the TCR CDR3. One entry per CDR3 protein results from TCRdb running MiXCR on the multiplex PCR reads. The profile covers under 450,000 distinct CDR3 sequences, with around a sixth appearing a single time and 7.5% to 8% taken by the ten largest. Per the germline V gene, CDR1 is SGHAT and CDR2 is FQNNGV. The CDR3 totals 17 residues.

The gene calls are TRBV11-2 and TRBJ1-2; unclear D gene. Sequencing was carried out using blood. The clonotype originates from a woman aged 18-29 years with Graves' hyperthyroidism. CDR3: CANSLPQSGRINYGYTF. DNA of the CDR3: TGTGCCAACAGCTTACCCCAATCCGGTCGCATTAACTATGGCTACACCTTC.